This T cell receptor beta chain is from a study of blood T cell repertoires in COVID-19. How the authors handled the data: Nucleated cell number was recorded as an estimate derived from reference gene primer amplification. Only in-frame clones appear in the TCRdb table, and some are missing; sequencing was by immunoSEQ multiplex PCR. D and trimming were read from the DNA, whereas the V and J calls and clone size are those reported in that table. The profile shows some 180,000 clones, 70% to 80% of them singletons. CDR1 and CDR2 from the germline V gene are LNHDA and SQIVND (reference sequence). This CDR3 region has 14 residues. After removal of 10 bases from V and 2 bases from J, the junction contained 8 bases not matched to a gene.

Specimen: peripheral blood. The clonotype originates from a man aged 45-65 years who had recovered from COVID-19. The chain couples TRBV19 to TRBJ2-3; 8 positions agree with TRBD1. The CDR3 DNA reads as TGTGCCACTAGAGCCCAGGGGGCCACAGATACGCAGTATTTT. It specifies CATRAQGATDTQYF. The whole variable domain, remainder taken from reference TRBV19 and TRBJ2-3, is DGGITQSPKYLFRKEGQNVTLSCEQNLNHDAMYWYRQDPGQGLRLIYYSQIVNDFQKGDIAEGYSVSREKKESFPLTVTSAQKNPTAFYLCATRAQGATDTQYFGPGTRLTVL.